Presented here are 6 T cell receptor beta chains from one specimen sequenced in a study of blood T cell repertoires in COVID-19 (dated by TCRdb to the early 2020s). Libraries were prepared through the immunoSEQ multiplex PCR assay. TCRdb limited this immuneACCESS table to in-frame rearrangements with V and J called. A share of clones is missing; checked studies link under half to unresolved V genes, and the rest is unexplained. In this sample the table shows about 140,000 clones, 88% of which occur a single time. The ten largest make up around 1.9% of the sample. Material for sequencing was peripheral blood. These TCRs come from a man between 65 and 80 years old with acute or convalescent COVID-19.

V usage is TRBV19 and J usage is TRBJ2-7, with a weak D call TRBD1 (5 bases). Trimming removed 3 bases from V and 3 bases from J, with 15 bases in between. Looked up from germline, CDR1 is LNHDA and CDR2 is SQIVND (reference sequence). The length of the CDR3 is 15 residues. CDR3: CASSIAAAQGYEQYF. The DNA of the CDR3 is TGTGCCAGTAGTATTGCGGCCGCTCAGGGCTACGAGCAGTACTTC.

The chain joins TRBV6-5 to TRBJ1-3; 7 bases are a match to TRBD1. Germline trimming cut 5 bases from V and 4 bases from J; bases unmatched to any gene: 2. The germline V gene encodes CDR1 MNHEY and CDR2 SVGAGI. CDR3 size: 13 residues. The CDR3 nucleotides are TGTGCCAGCAGTCTGGACAGGGGAAACACCATATATTTT. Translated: CASSLDRGNTIYF.

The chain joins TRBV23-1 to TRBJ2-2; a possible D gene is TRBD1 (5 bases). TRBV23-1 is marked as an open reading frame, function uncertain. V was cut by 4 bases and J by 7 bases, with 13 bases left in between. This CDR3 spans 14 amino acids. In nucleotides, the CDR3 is TGCGCCAGCAGTCGTATTCTTCAGGGCGGGGAGCTGTTTTTT. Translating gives CASSRILQGGELFF.

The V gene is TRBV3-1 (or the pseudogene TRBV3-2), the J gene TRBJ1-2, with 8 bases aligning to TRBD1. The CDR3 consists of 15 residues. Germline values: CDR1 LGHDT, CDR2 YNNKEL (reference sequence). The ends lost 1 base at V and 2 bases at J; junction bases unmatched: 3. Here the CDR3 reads CASSQGTGQNYGYTF. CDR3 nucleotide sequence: TGTGCCAGCAGCCAAGGGACAGGGCAGAACTATGGCTACACCTTC.

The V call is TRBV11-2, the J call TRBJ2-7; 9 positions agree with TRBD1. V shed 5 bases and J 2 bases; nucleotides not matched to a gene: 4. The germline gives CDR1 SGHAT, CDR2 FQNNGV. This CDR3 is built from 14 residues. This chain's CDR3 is CASSPGQGTYEQYF. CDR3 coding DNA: TGTGCCAGCAGCCCCGGACAGGGGACCTACGAGCAGTACTTC. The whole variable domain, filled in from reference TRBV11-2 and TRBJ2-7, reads EAGVAQSPRYKIIEKRQSVAFWCNPISGHATLYWYQQILGQGPKLLIQFQNNGVVDDSQLPKDRFSAERLKGVDSTLKIQPAKLEDSAVYLCASSPGQGTYEQYFGPGTRLTVT.

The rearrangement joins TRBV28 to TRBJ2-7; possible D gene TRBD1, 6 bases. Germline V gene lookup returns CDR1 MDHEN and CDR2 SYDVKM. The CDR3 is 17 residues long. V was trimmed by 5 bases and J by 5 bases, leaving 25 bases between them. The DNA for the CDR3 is TGTGCCAGCAGTAGAAGACCCTCAGGGACATCCCCCCACGAGCAGTACTTC. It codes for CASSRRPSGTSPHEQYF. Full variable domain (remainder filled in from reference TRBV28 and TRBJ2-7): DVKVTQSSRYLVKRTGEKVFLECVQDMDHENMFWYRQDPGLGLRLIYFSYDVKMKEKGDIPEGYSVSREKKERFSLILESASTNQTSMYLCASSRRPSGTSPHEQYFGPGTRLTVT.